The source of this T cell receptor (beta chain) is a study of T cells after yellow fever vaccination. Overall study results and limits: FACS-sorted repertoires might harbor abundant contaminating clonotypes from the bulk population. Most clones from primary vaccination were detected again post-booster (around 95% CD4, about 88% CD8).

There are a few counts of this clonotype. No antigen is known for it. TCRdb itself ran the 5' RACE reads through MiXCR, one entry per CDR3 protein. The table shows 300,000 to 400,000 distinct CDR3 sequences, with roughly 8.7% occurring only once. V lost 0 bases, J lost 8 bases, and 5 bases stayed unmatched. The germline V gene encodes CDR1 MGHRA and CDR2 YSYEKL. This CDR3 is 15 amino acids long. The receptor was isolated from a man aged 18 to 29 who received the YFV17D yellow fever vaccine. The rearrangement joins TRBV4-1 to TRBJ2-2; 8 bases fit TRBD2. The source material was PBMCs, sampled on the day of the first yellow fever vaccination. The CDR3 coding sequence is TGCGCCAGCAGCCAAGATAGGACGGGAGGGGGGGAGCTGTTTTTT. Its translation: CASSQDRTGGGELFF.